A selection of T cell receptor beta chains follows, all from one sample in a study of CD8+CD57+ T cells in acquired aplastic anemia. TCRdb redid the calling of the reads with MiXCR, one entry per CDR3 protein. The sample gives roughly 170,000 distinct CDR3 sequences, approximately 48% of which show up once; over 10% is in the top ten. The sample was sorted CD4+, CD8+, or CD8+CD57+ T cells (not recorded which) from PBMCs. The receptors here all came from a human donor with aplastic anemia. Each CDR3 is given with its conserved first and last residue. The D gene is left open where the match is weak. Size is omitted from some rows. Given values are once, few, many or a class for expanded clones.

NA TRBJ2-7 TRBV25-1 NA TGTGCCAGCAGTAACCACCGCCGGGACGACTATGAGCAGTACTTC CASSNHRRDDYEQYF
NA TRBJ2-3 TRBV7-8 NA TGTGCCAGCAGCTTAGCGGGGGGACAGAGTACGCAGTATTTT CASSLAGGQSTQYF
TRBD2 TRBJ2-1 TRBV15 NA TGTGCCACCACCTCGGGAGGACGCAATGAGCAGTTCTTC CATTSGGRNEQFF
TRBD2 TRBJ2-1 TRBV5-1 NA TGCGCCAGCAGCTTGGGGGCTAGCGGGACCTACAATGAGCAGTTCTTC CASSLGASGTYNEQFF
NA TRBJ2-3 TRBV10-2 few NA CASILGLLGDTQYF
NA TRBJ2-3 TRBV25-1 few TGTGCCAGCAGCCCCTCGGACGGGACAGATACGCAGTATTTT CASSPSDGTDTQYF
NA TRBJ2-6 TRBV7-6 NA TGTGCCAGCAGCCTAACTGGGGCCAACGTCCTGACTTTC CASSLTGANVLTF
TRBD2 TRBJ2-1 TRBV29-1 NA TGCAGCGTAAGCGGGGATGCCTACAATGAGCAGTTCTTC CSVSGDAYNEQFF
NA TRBJ1-5 TRBV15 NA TGTGCCACCAGCATAGTATCGCAGCCCCAGCATTTC CATSIVSQPQHF
NA TRBJ2-7 TRBV5-1 many TGCGCCAGCAGCTTGGGTCAAATCTCCTACGAGCAGTACTTC CASSLGQISYEQYF
NA TRBJ2-2 TRBV24-1 NA TGTGCCACCAGTCTGTCTGGGAACACCGGGGAGCTGTTTTTT CATSLSGNTGELFF
NA TRBJ2-2 TRBV24-1 few TGTGCCACCAGTGGGGACACCGGGGAGCTGTTTTTT CATSGDTGELFF
NA TRBJ2-5 TRBV5-1 NA TGTGCCAGCTCACCATTCGGGCGCAGACGGGATGAGACCCAGTACTTC CASSPFGRRRDETQYF
NA TRBJ1-2 TRBV12-3/TRBV12-4 NA TGTGCCAGCAGTACAGTGGGAGGCTACACCTTC CASSTVGGYTF
NA TRBJ2-7 TRBV29-1 NA TGCAGCGTTCCGAACAGAAGCTACGAGCAGTACTTC CSVPNRSYEQYF
NA TRBJ2-7 TRBV19 many TGTGCCAGTAGCCCCGTGCCACGCAACGAGCAGTACTTC CASSPVPRNEQYF
TRBD1 TRBJ2-7 TRBV5-1 NA TGCGCCAGCAGCCCTCTACCGGGACAGGGAGGCCTCGAGCAGTACTTC CASSPLPGQGGLEQYF
TRBD1 TRBJ2-3 TRBV2 once TGTGCCAGCACCAAACTGACAGGGGTAACAGATACGCAGTATTTT CASTKLTGVTDTQYF
TRBD1 TRBJ2-7 TRBV10-1 NA TGCGCCAGCGGACAGGGGGCATCCGAGCAGTACTTC CASGQGASEQYF
TRBD2 TRBJ2-1 TRBV6-2/TRBV6-3 NA TGTGCCAGCAGTTACTTGGTTAGCGGGGGGGTATTGTTCTTC CASSYLVSGGVLFF
NA TRBJ2-3 TRBV20-1 NA TGCAGTGCCGGGACCGCCGATCCGACAGATACGCAGTATTTT CSAGTADPTDTQYF
TRBD2 TRBJ2-3 TRBV20-1 many TGCAGTGCTAGAGCGGGAGCGGGGCTAAGCACAGATACGCAGTATTTT CSARAGAGLSTDTQYF
TRBD1 TRBJ2-7 TRBV29-1 NA TGCAGCGTTGAAATGGCCCGGGACAGAGCTACAGAAGAGCAGTACTTC CSVEMARDRATEEQYF
TRBD1 TRBJ2-7 TRBV15 once TGTGCCACCAGCAGGTTAGGGGACAGCTCCTACGAGCAGTACTTC CATSRLGDSSYEQYF
NA TRBJ1-6 TRBV13 NA TGTGCCAGCAGCTTAGGCCAAAGTTTCACCCTCCACTTT CASSLGQSFTLHF
NA TRBJ2-5 TRBV20-1 many TGCAGTGCTGGGGCCGGAGAGACCCAGTACTTC CSAGAGETQYF
NA TRBJ2-1 TRBV19 once TGTGCCAGTAGTATTTACCGCGGGCTCAACAATGAGCAGTTCTTC CASSIYRGLNNEQFF